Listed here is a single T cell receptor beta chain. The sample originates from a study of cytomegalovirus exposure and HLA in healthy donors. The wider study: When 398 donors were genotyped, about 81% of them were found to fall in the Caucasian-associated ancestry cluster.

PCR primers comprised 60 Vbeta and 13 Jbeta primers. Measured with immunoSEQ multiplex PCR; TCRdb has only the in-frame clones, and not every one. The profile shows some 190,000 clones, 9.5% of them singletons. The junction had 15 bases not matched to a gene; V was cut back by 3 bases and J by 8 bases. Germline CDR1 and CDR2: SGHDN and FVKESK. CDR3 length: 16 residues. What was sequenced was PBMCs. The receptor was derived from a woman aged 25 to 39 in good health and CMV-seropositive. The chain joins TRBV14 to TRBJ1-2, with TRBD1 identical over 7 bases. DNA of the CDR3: TGTGCCAGCAGCCAGGGACAGAGGTTATGGGGTTTCGGCTACACCTTC. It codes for CASSQGQRLWGFGYTF.